This T cell receptor beta chain was obtained from a study of beta chain features in type 1 diabetes. Whole-study results and caveats: Type 1 diabetes patients had VDJ junctions that carried fewer insertions and more deletions. The cDNA sequencing approach could over-represent high-TCR-expressing cells. In patients and controls equally, PCR might favor templates that are shorter. Patients with Type 1 diabetes showed moderately but significantly shorter TCRB CDR3s in all four CD4+ subsets.

Comments on this clone: Its antigen is currently unknown.

Isolated RNA was reverse transcribed in full, so expressed TCRB transcripts were sequenced. Produced via immunoSEQ multiplex PCR; TCRdb's table is partial and in-frame only. Of hundreds of thousands of clones in the sample, about 14% were seen once. Germline CDR1 KGHSH, CDR2 LQKENI. V gave up 1 base and J gave up 3 bases, with 12 bases separating them. The CDR3 has 15 residues. The material sequenced was naive CD4+ T cells from blood. This rearrangement joins TRBV18 to TRBJ1-1, with D possibly matching TRBD1 (6 bases). This TCR was recovered from a man younger than 35 in good health. This chain's CDR3 is CASSPQWGADTEAFF. Written as DNA, the CDR3 is TGTGCCAGCTCACCACAGTGGGGGGCGGACACTGAAGCTTTCTTT. Combining the CDR3 with reference TRBV18 and TRBJ1-1 gives the whole variable domain NAGVMQNPRHLVRRRGQEARLRCSPMKGHSHVYWYRQLPEEGLKFMVYLQKENIIDESGMPKERFSAEFPKEGPSILRIQQVVRGDSAAYFCASSPQWGADTEAFFGQGTRLTVV.